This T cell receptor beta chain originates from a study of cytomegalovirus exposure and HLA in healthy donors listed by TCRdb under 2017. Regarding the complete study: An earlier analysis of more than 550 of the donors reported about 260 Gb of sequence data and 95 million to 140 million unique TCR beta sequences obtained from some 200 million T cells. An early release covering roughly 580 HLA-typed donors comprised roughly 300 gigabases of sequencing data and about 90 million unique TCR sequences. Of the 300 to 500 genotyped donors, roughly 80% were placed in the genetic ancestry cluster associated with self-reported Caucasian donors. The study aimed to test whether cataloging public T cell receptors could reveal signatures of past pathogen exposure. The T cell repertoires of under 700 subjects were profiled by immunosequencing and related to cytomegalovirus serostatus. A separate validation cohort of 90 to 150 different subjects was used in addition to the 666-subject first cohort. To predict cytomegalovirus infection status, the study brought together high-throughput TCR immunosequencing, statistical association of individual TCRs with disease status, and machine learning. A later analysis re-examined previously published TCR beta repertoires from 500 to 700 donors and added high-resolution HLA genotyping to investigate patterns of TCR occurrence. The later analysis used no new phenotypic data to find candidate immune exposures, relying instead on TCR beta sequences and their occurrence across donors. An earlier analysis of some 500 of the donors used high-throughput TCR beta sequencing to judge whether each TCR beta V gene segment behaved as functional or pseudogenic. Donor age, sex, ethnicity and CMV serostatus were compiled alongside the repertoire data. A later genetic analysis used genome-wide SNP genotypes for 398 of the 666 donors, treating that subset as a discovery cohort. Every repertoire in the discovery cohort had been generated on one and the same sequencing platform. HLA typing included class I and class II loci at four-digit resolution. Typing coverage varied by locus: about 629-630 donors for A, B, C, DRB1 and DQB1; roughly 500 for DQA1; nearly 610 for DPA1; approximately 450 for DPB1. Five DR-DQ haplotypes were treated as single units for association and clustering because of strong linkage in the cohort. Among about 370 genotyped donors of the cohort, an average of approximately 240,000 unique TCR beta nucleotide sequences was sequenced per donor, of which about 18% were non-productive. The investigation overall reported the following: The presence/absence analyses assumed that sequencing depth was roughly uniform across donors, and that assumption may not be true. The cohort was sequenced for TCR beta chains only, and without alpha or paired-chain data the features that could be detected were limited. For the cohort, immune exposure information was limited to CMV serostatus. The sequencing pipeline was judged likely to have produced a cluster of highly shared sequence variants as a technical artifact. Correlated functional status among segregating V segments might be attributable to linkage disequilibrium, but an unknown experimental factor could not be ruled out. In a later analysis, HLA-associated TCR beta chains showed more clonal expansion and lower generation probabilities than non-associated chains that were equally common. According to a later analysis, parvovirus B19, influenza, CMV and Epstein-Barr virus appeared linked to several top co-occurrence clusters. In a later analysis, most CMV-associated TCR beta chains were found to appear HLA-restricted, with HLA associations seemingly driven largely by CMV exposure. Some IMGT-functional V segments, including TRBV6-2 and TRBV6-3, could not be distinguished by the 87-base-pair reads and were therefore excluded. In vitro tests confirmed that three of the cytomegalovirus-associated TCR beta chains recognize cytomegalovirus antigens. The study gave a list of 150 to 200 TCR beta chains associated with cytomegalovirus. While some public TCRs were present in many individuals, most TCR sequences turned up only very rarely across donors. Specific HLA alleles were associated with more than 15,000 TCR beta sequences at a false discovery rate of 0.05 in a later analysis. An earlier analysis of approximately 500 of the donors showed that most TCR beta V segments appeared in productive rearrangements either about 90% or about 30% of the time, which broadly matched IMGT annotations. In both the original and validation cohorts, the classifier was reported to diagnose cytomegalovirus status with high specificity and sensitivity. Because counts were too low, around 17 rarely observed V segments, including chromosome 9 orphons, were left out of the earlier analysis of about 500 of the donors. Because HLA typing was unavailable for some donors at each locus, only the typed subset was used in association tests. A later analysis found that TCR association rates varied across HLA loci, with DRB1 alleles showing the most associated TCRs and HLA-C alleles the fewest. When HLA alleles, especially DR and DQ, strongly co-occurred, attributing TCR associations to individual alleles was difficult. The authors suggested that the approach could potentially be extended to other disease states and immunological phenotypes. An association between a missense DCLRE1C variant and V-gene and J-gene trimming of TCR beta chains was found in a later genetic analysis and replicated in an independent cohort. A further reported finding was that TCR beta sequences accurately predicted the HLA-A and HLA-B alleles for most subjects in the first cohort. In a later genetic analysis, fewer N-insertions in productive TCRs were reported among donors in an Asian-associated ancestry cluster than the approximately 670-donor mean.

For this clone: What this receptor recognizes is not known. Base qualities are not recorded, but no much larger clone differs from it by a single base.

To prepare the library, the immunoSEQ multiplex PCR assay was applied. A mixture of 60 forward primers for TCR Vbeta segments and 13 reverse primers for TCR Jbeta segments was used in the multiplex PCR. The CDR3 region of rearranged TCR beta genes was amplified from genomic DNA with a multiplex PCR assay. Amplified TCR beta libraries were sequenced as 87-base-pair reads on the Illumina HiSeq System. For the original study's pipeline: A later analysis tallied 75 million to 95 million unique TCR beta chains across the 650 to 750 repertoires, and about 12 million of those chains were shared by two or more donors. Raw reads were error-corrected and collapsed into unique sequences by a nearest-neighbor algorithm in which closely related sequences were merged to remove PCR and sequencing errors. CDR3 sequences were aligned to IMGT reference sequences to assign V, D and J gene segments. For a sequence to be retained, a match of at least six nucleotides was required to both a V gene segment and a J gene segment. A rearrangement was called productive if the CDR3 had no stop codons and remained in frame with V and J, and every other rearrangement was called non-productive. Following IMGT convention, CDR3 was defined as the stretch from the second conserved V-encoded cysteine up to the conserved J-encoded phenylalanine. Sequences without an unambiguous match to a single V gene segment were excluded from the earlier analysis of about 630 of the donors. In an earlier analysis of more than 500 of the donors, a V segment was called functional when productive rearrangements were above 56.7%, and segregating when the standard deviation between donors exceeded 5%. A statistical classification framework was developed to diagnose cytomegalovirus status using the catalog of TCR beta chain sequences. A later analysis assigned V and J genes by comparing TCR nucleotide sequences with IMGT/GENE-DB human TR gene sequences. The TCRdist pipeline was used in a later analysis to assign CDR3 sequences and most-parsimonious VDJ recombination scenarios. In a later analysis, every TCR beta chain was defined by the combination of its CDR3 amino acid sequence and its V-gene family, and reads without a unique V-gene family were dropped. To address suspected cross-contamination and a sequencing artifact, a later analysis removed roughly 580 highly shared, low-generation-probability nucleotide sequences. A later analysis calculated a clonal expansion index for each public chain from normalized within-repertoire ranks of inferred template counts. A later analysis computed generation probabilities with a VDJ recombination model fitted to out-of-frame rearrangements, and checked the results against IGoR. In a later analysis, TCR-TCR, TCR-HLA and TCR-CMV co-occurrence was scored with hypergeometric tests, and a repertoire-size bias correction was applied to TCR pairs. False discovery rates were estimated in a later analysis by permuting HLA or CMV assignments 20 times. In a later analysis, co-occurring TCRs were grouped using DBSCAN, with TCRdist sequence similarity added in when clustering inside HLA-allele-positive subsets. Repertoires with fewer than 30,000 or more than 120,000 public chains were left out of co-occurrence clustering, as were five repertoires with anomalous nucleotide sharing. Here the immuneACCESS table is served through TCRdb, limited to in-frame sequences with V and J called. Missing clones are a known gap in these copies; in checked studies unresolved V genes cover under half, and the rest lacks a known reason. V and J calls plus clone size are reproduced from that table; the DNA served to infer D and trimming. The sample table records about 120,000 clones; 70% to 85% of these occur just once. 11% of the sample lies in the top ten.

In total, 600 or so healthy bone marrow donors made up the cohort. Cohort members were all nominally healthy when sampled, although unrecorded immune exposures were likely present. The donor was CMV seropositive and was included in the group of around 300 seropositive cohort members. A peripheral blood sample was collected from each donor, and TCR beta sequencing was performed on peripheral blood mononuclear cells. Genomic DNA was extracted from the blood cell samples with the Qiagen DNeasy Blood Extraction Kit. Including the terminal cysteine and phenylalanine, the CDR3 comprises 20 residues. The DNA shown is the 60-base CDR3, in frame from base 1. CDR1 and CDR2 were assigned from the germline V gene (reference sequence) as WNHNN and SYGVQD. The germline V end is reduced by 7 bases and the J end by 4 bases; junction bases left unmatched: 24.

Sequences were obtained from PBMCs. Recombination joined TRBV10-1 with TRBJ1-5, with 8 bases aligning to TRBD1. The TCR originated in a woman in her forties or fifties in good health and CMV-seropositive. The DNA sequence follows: TGCGCCAGCAACTTATGGGGATTACCGGGACAGGCTGGAAAAAATCAGCCCCAGCATTTT. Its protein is CASNLWGLPGQAGKNQPQHF.